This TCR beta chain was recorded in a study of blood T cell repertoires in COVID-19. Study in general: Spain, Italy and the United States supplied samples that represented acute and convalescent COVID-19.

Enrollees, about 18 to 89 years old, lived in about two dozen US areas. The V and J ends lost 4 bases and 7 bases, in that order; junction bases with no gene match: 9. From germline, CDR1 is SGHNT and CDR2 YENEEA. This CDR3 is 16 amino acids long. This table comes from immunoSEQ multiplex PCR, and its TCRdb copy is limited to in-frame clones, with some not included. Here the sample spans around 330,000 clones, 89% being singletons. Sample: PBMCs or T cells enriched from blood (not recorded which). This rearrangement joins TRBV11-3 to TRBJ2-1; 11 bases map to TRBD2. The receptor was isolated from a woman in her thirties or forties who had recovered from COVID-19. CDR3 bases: TGTGCCAGCAGCTCCGGGACTAGCGGAGCGGTTAATGAGCAGTTCTTC. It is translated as CASSSGTSGAVNEQFF.